These T cell receptor beta chains were read from a single sample in a study of blood T cell repertoires in COVID-19. Assay used: immunoSEQ multiplex PCR; TCRdb lists only in-frame clones, some missing. The repertoire consists of roughly 200,000 clones, with approximately 86% occurring once and the leading ten covering about 4.5%. The sequenced sample consisted of PBMCs or T cells enriched from blood (not recorded which). The source of these receptors is a woman in her thirties who had been exposed to COVID-19. Each CDR3 is given with its conserved first and last residue.

v_call	j_call	cdr3_aa
TRBV6-4	TRBJ1-5	CASNRGQSNQPQHF
TRBV4-2	TRBJ1-5	CASSRLDRQNQPQHF
TRBV5-6	TRBJ1-2	CASSLIGTAGYTF
TRBV6-5	TRBJ1-1	CASRGGMNTEAFF
TRBV19	TRBJ2-7	CASGDRGQTKNTYEQYF
TRBV5-1	TRBJ2-7	CASSETVYEQYF
TRBV4-1	TRBJ2-7	CASSQDLAGGYEQYF
TRBV29-1	TRBJ1-5	CSAADGLLGNQPQHF
TRBV9	TRBJ1-2	CASSVGPTGDYGYTF
TRBV5-1	TRBJ2-3	CASSPGTYTDTQYF
TRBV30	TRBJ1-2	CAWSVLQAGAGNYGYTF
TRBV28	TRBJ1-5	CASSPSQALSNQPQHF
TRBV2	TRBJ2-1	CASSEAPGRGGVYNEQFF
TRBV2	TRBJ1-2	CASSGSSGDGYTF
TRBV7-7	TRBJ2-7	CASSLEHTGMNEQYF
TRBV5-1	TRBJ1-2	CASSRVDNYGYTF
TRBV27	TRBJ2-7	CASSLRPGRAYEQYF
TRBV2	TRBJ1-1	CASSLRGGNTEAFF
TRBV15	TRBJ2-5	CATTRDRLETQYF
TRBV20-1	TRBJ2-7	CSAVRDYEQYF
TRBV15	TRBJ1-1	CATSRWKGQGRADTEAFF
TRBV19	TRBJ1-1	CASSHLKGQGGTEAFF
TRBV7-7	TRBJ2-3	CASSSGVTDTQYF
TRBV6-1	TRBJ1-1	CASSALGHWVNTEAFF
TRBV28	TRBJ1-6	CATLTPGQINSPLHF
TRBV4-1	TRBJ2-3	CASSPGTGVTDTQYF
TRBV30	TRBJ2-2	CAWSRGGRGTGELFF
TRBV3-1/TRBV3-2	TRBJ1-1	CASSQQGETEAFF
TRBV10-2	TRBJ2-1	CASTGTGRDNEQFF
TRBV11-3	TRBJ1-1	CASSPSGFTEAFF
TRBV11-1	TRBJ2-2	CASSLGLAGYTGELFF
TRBV27	TRBJ2-7	CASTSRGSVHEQYF
TRBV5-1	TRBJ2-3	CASSSHAAGGLTDTQYF
TRBV6-5	TRBJ1-2	CASSYGRARAGYTF
TRBV7-5	TRBJ1-5	CARRIQGVNQPQHF